The next 31 T cell receptor beta chains were all read from a single sample in a study of T cell repertoires in cytomegalovirus infection. Via MiXCR, TCRdb re-called the reads, giving one row per CDR3 protein. The sample includes approximately 750,000 distinct CDR3 sequences, 35% to 40% seen only once; the top ten take around 2.8%. The sequenced sample was PBMCs. These receptor sequences come from a human donor in good health (CMV status not recorded). Some clones in this sample may be carry-over from other donors' samples.

CDR3 nucleotides: TGTGCCAGCAGAAATCCCAACAGGGGCGCGGAGACCCAGTACTTC. Amino acids: CASRNPNRGAETQYF. The chain combines TRBV6-5 with TRBJ2-5, with TRBD1 matching over 7 bases. CDR3 length equals 15 residues. J lost 5 bases, V lost 6 bases, and 12 bases had no gene match. The germline V gene has CDR1 MNHEY and CDR2 SVGAGI.

This clonotype was counted only a few times. The rearrangement links TRBV19 to TRBJ2-7, with D possibly being TRBD1 (6 bases). Germline V gene lookup returns CDR1 LNHDA and CDR2 SQIVND (reference sequence). The CDR3 spans 15 residues. Trimming pared 4 bases from V and 2 bases from J, leaving 15 bases between. The CDR3 spells CASSTSRDITYEQYF. Here the CDR3 DNA reads TGTGCCAGTAGTACAAGCCGGGACATAACCTACGAGCAGTACTTC.

At least ten counts were recorded for this clonotype. The gene calls are TRBV7-2 and TRBJ1-3, with D maybe TRBD1 (5 bases). The CDR3 has 16 residues. The V end was cut by 4 bases, the J end by 4 bases, with 17 bases between. Germline-derived CDR1 and CDR2 are SGHTA and FQGNSA. The DNA for the CDR3 is TGTGCCAGCAGCTCCGGGGCCCCCATGGCAGGAAACACCATATATTTT. Its protein product is CASSSGAPMAGNTIYF.

This clonotype appeared many times. The chain couples TRBV7-2 to TRBJ2-1; 13 bases agree with TRBD2. In germline, CDR1 is SGHTA, CDR2 FQGNSA. J was trimmed by 2 bases and V by 5 bases; bases with no gene match: 6. The CDR3 is made up of 17 amino acids. CDR3 DNA: TGTGCCAGCAGCGTTCGACTAGCGGGAGGCACCTACAATGAGCAGTTCTTC. It translates to CASSVRLAGGTYNEQFF.

The J gene is TRBJ2-7, the V gene TRBV10-3, with D perhaps TRBD1 (6 bases). Germline values: CDR1 ENHRY, CDR2 SYGVKD. V lost 9 bases to trimming and J lost 2 bases, with 11 bases between them. The CDR3 spans 12 residues. Here the CDR3 reads CAIRDTPYEQYF. The CDR3 DNA sequence: TGTGCCATTAGGGACACCCCCTACGAGCAGTACTTC.

V gene TRBV19 combines with J gene TRBJ1-5; D is ambiguous. Trimming removed 6 bases from V and 1 base from J, with 13 bases in between. The germline V gene encodes CDR1 LNHDA and CDR2 SQIVND (reference sequence). The CDR3 is 15 amino acids. Here the CDR3 reads CASRSERQSNQPQHF. In DNA form, the CDR3 reads TGTGCCAGTAGGAGCGAAAGGCAGAGCAATCAGCCCCAGCATTTT.

The chain is built from TRBV20-1 and TRBJ2-4; 8 bases align to TRBD1. V lost 5 bases to trimming and J lost 5 bases; unmatched junction nucleotides: 8. Germline V CDR1 and CDR2: DFQATT, SNEGSKA (reference sequence). The CDR3 is made up of 14 amino acids. The CDR3 DNA is TGCAGTGCTGTTGCGGACAGGGACCAAAACATTCAGTACTTC. Its protein product is CSAVADRDQNIQYF.

V gene TRBV7-2 combines with J gene TRBJ2-1; D remains ambiguous. V lost 4 bases and J 8 bases, leaving 18 bases between the germline ends. CDR1 is SGHTA and CDR2 is FQGNSA in the germline V gene. This CDR3 has 15 amino acids. This CDR3 reads CASSYGALLPDEQFF. CDR3 nucleotides: TGTGCCAGCAGCTACGGAGCATTACTGCCTGATGAGCAGTTCTTC.

The V call is TRBV28, the J call TRBJ2-7; D remains ambiguous. V lost 7 bases to trimming and J lost 3 bases, with 7 bases between them. The germline V gene has CDR1 MDHEN and CDR2 SYDVKM. This CDR3 spans 11 amino acids. This chain's CDR3 is CASTTIYEQYF. CDR3 nucleotide sequence: TGTGCCAGCACCACGATCTACGAGCAGTACTTC.

The chain uses TRBV2 and TRBJ2-1; 8 nucleotides line up with TRBD2. The CDR3 is made up of 15 amino acids. CDR1 SNHLY and CDR2 FYNNEI come from the germline V gene. The junction had 4 bases not matched to a gene; V was cut back by 6 bases and J by 0 bases. For the CDR3, the DNA is TGTGCCAGCAGGGCAACTAGCGGCTCCTACAATGAGCAGTTCTTC. This translates into CASRATSGSYNEQFF. Based on the CDR3 plus reference TRBV2 and TRBJ2-1, the full variable domain is EPEVTQTPSHQVTQMGQEVILRCVPISNHLYFYWYRQILGQKVEFLVSFYNNEISEKSEIFDDQFSVERPDGSNFTLKIRSTKLEDSAMYFCASRATSGSYNEQFFGPGTRLTVL.

This clonotype showed up just a few times. The chain carries TRBV15 and TRBJ2-5; no definite D call. V was trimmed by 1 base and J by 1 base, leaving 4 bases between them. The CDR3 spans 13 residues. CDR1 is LNHNV and CDR2 is YYDKDF in the germline V gene (reference sequence). CDR3 bases: TGTGCCACCAGCAGAGCGGCCCAAGAGACCCAGTACTTC. Translation gives CATSRAAQETQYF.

In DNA, the CDR3 is TGTGCCAGTAGTATAGACTCCCCTACGGCAGGGCTCTATGGCTACACCTTC. Amino acids: CASSIDSPTAGLYGYTF. The V gene is TRBV19, the J gene TRBJ1-2, with a tentative D call TRBD1 (5 bases). V was cut by 0 bases and J by 4 bases, with 18 bases left in between. The CDR3 consists of 17 residues. CDR1 and CDR2 (germline): LNHDA, SQIVND (reference sequence).

This clonotype was observed at least ten times. The chain has TRBV7-2 and TRBJ2-2, with 8 bases fitting TRBD2. Trimming at V came to 5 bases and at J to 0 bases, leaving 2 bases not matched to a gene. The CDR3 is made up of 15 amino acids. CDR1 SGHTA and CDR2 FQGNSA come from the germline V gene. The CDR3 DNA reads as TGTGCCAGCAGCCGCGGGGGGACGAACACCGGGGAGCTGTTTTTT. As protein: CASSRGGTNTGELFF.

V gene TRBV6-2 or TRBV6-3 combines with J gene TRBJ1-1; D perhaps matches TRBD1 (5 bases). The CDR3 is 15 amino acids. The V gene lost 2 bases and the J gene lost 4 bases, with 14 bases spanning the gap. Per germline, CDR1 MNHEY and CDR2 SVGEGT. CDR3 loop: CASSYGVGGFTEAFF. Written as DNA, the CDR3 is TGTGCCAGCAGTTACGGCGTGGGGGGGTTCACTGAAGCTTTCTTT.

To note about this clonotype: Since a much larger clone is just one base distant, this may be a read error. This is likely a read error, given that the CDR3 carries no conserved phenylalanine or tryptophan at its end. The gene calls are TRBV7-9 and TRBJ2-5, with TRBD2 identical over 8 bases. The V and J ends lost 4 bases and 5 bases, in that order; junction bases with no gene match: 9. This CDR3 region has 15 residues. Germline loops: CDR1 SEHNR, CDR2 FQNEAQ (reference sequence). The CDR3 coding sequence is TGTGCCAGCAGCTCACTGGGGACTAGTGTGGAGACCCAGTACTTA. It codes for CASSSLGTSVETQYL.

The rearrangement joins TRBV28 to TRBJ2-1, with 7 bases fitting TRBD1. After removal of 2 bases from V and 5 bases from J, the junction contained 6 bases not matched to a gene. Per the germline V gene, CDR1 is MDHEN and CDR2 is SYDVKM. This CDR3 has 15 residues. The CDR3 region has the DNA TGTGCCAGCAGTTTAGTACAGGGGACGGACAATGAGCAGTTCTTC. Residues: CASSLVQGTDNEQFF.

This clonotype appeared a few times. The chain employs TRBV5-1 and TRBJ2-1; tentatively, D is TRBD1 (6 bases). V was cut by 1 base and J by 0 bases, with 8 bases left in between. The CDR3 extends over 15 amino acids. CDR1 and CDR2 (germline): SGHRS, YFSETQ. CDR3 in amino acids: CASSLTGNSYNEQFF. The CDR3 DNA reads as TGCGCCAGCAGCTTGACAGGGAACTCCTACAATGAGCAGTTCTTC. Complete variable domain (other parts from reference TRBV5-1 and TRBJ2-1): KAGVTQTPRYLIKTRGQQVTLSCSPISGHRSVSWYQQTPGQGLQFLFEYFSETQRNKGNFPGRFSGRQFSNSRSEMNVSTLELGDSALYLCASSLTGNSYNEQFFGPGTRLTVL.

The chain carries TRBV24-1 and TRBJ2-1; TRBD2 might be the D (6 bases). This CDR3 has 15 amino acids. Germline lookup yields CDR1 KGHDR and CDR2 SFDVKD. With 3 bases removed from V and 8 bases from J, the gap between germline ends came to 16 bases. As DNA, the CDR3 is TGTGCCACCAGTGATGCCGGGAGATACCGTTATGAGCAGTTCTTC. This sequence encodes CATSDAGRYRYEQFF.

The V gene is TRBV27, the J gene TRBJ2-3; 7 bases line up with TRBD1. Trimming cost V 5 bases and J 5 bases; bases outside gene matches: 4. The V gene's germline CDR1 is MNHEY and CDR2 SMNVEV (reference sequence). The CDR3 runs 13 residues. CDR3 protein: CASSRTGIDTQYF. CDR3 coding DNA: TGTGCCAGCAGTCGGACAGGAATAGATACGCAGTATTTT.

A note on this clonotype: Here the CDR3 omits its conserved ending phenylalanine or tryptophan, so a read error is the likely source. This chain connects TRBV7-6 to TRBJ2-1, with D perhaps given as TRBD1 or TRBD2 (8 bases each). Germline CDR1 is SGHVS and CDR2 is FNYEAQ. Trimming cost V 1 base and J 3 bases, with 28 bases left between them. This CDR3 region has 21 residues. The DNA for the CDR3 is TGTGCCAGCAGCTTAGGAATAGAAGCGGGAGCGCAGGGGGCCAGCTACAATGAGCAGTTCTTA. This encodes CASSLGIEAGAQGASYNEQFL.

For this clonotype: In this CDR3 the conserved last residue, phenylalanine or tryptophan, is missing, so a read error is likely. The CDR3 bases are TGCGCCAGCCGCCAAGTTGGTCGAGGTAGCGGGAGCAGGGAGACCCAGTACTGC. Protein sequence: CASRQVGRGSGSRETQYC. V gene TRBV4-1 combines with J gene TRBJ2-5, with 9 nucleotides matching TRBD2. In germline, CDR1 is MGHRA, CDR2 YSYEKL. The CDR3 consists of 18 residues.

This chain connects TRBV5-6 to TRBJ2-3; D not certain. CDR1 SGHDT and CDR2 YYEEEE come from the germline V gene. The CDR3 runs 16 residues. V lost 5 bases, J lost 3 bases, and 19 bases lay in between. CDR3 coding DNA: TGTGCCAGCAGTTTCCCCCGGAGACTTACAACAGATACGCAGTATTTT. Translation: CASSFPRRLTTDTQYF. Filled out from reference TRBV5-6 and TRBJ2-3, the complete variable domain reads DAGVTQSPTHLIKTRGQQVTLRCSPKSGHDTVSWYQQALGQGPQFIFQYYEEEERQRGNFPDRFSGHQFPNYSSELNVNALLLGDSALYLCASSFPRRLTTDTQYFGPGTRLTVL.

The chain has TRBV11-2 and TRBJ2-7; TRBD1 aligns across 9 bases. Germline loops: CDR1 SGHAT, CDR2 FQNNGV. With V trimmed by 1 base and J by 3 bases, 4 bases remained unmatched. This CDR3 comprises 15 residues. The CDR3 DNA reads as TGTGCCAGCAGCTTAGCCGACAGGGGGATCTACGAGCAGTACTTC. Protein sequence: CASSLADRGIYEQYF.

This clonotype has a handful of counts. J is TRBJ1-5 and V is TRBV6-1; D might be TRBD1 (5 bases). Looked up from germline, CDR1 is MNHNS and CDR2 is SASEGT. This CDR3 is built from 15 residues. V was cut by 3 bases and J by 11 bases, with 20 bases left in between. The CDR3 loop is CASSEGPRGGRAQHF. The CDR3 DNA reads TGTGCCAGCAGTGAGGGACCCCGAGGAGGTAGAGCCCAGCATTTT.

The chain has TRBV7-2 and TRBJ1-1; TRBD1 matches at 8 bases. This CDR3 comprises 14 residues. Germline CDR1 reads SGHTA; CDR2 reads FQGNSA. Unmatched junction bases numbered 6, after V lost 5 bases and J lost 4 bases. The CDR3 here is CASSAHGTGTEAFF. CDR3 nucleotides: TGTGCCAGCAGCGCGCACGGGACAGGCACTGAAGCTTTCTTT.

This chain uses TRBV28 with TRBJ1-1, with D perhaps TRBD1 (6 bases). This CDR3 comprises 11 residues. V lost 6 bases and J lost 11, with 13 bases in between. Germline CDR1 reads MDHEN; CDR2 reads SYDVKM. This CDR3 reads CASSRRDNAFF. For the CDR3, the DNA is TGTGCCAGCAGCCGCCGGGACAACGCTTTCTTT.

The chain carries TRBV6-5 and TRBJ2-4; TRBD2 matches 10 bases. V lost 6 bases, J lost 1 base, and 3 bases stayed unmatched. CDR1 and CDR2 from the germline V gene are MNHEY and SVGAGI. CDR3 length: 15 amino acids. The CDR3 sequence: CASRNSGRAKNIQYF. In DNA form, the CDR3 reads TGTGCCAGCAGAAATAGCGGGAGGGCCAAAAACATTCAGTACTTC.

About this clonotype itself: A read error may produce the germline difference seen at one junction end. The rearrangement joins TRBV11-2 to TRBJ2-5; 9 positions match TRBD2. This CDR3 has 15 amino acids. Germline assignment: CDR1 SGHAT and CDR2 FQNNGV. The CDR3 reads CDSSWRASGEETQYF. The CDR3 DNA reads TGTGACAGCAGCTGGAGGGCTAGCGGGGAAGAGACCCAGTACTTC. Complete variable domain (other parts from reference TRBV11-2 and TRBJ2-5): EAGVAQSPRYKIIEKRQSVAFWCNPISGHATLYWYQQILGQGPKLLIQFQNNGVVDDSQLPKDRFSAERLKGVDSTLKIQPAKLEDSAVYLCDSSWRASGEETQYFGPGTRLLVL.

Many counts were recorded for this clonotype. Here the CDR3 DNA reads TGTGCCAGCAGCTTGAGAGAGGGGGCTGGAGGTAAGCCCCAGCATTTT. Protein sequence: CASSLREGAGGKPQHF. The rearrangement links TRBV7-2 to TRBJ1-5, with 7 bases that match TRBD1. The CDR3 is made up of 16 amino acids. V shed 3 bases and J 8 bases; nucleotides not matched to a gene: 13. In germline, CDR1 is SGHTA, CDR2 FQGNSA.

Remarks on this clonotype: Being one base from a much bigger clone, this may be a read error. V usage is TRBV7-2 and J usage is TRBJ1-4, with 8 bases matching TRBD1. With V trimmed by 0 bases and J by 7 bases, 4 bases remained unmatched. CDR1 SGHTA and CDR2 FQGNSA come from the germline V gene. The CDR3 has 15 amino acids. CDR3 sequence: CASSLASGGFEKLFF. The CDR3 DNA is TGTGCCAGCAGCTTAGCTTCAGGGGGCTTTGAAAAACTGTTTTTT.

This clonotype occurred a few times. The chain recombines TRBV7-2 with TRBJ2-7; D gene unclear. The CDR3 runs 13 residues. V gave up 5 bases and J gave up 4 bases, with 12 bases separating them. Germline loops: CDR1 SGHTA, CDR2 FQGNSA. CDR3 in amino acids: CASSPWTAYEQYF. The CDR3 DNA is TGTGCCAGCAGCCCGTGGACGGCTTACGAGCAGTACTTC.